Reported below is one TCR beta chain. Its antigen is still unknown. The data were obtained in a study of cytomegalovirus exposure and HLA in healthy donors. Whole-study results and caveats: The authors later found TCR association rates varying by HLA locus, with DRB1 most and HLA-C fewest. Donors were assumed by presence/absence analyses to have roughly uniform sequencing depth.

The study ran its PCR with 60 Vbeta and 13 Jbeta primers. As handled by the study authors: Per a later analysis, the number of unique TCR beta chains was approximately 80 million, of which around 10 million were shared. Profiled with immunoSEQ multiplex PCR; TCRdb holds only in-frame clones, not every one. The V and J calls and clone size are taken from that table; D and trimming were inferred from the DNA. This table holds 100,000 or so clones, about 70% found once. Germline lookup yields CDR1 SGHAT and CDR2 FQDESV (reference sequence). Trimming removed 3 bases from V and 10 bases from J, with 16 bases in between. This CDR3 is 14 amino acids long.

Specimen: PBMCs. The V call is TRBV11-1, the J call TRBJ2-1, with a weak D call TRBD1 (6 bases). The TCR was taken from a man younger than 40 in good health and CMV-seronegative. CDR3 in amino acids: CASSFRRQEREQFF. CDR3 nucleotide sequence: TGTGCCAGCAGCTTCAGAAGACAGGAAAGAGAGCAGTTCTTC.